This T cell receptor (beta chain) was captured by sequencing in a study of radiation and T cells in renal cell carcinoma. General study points: Top tumor clonotypes rose in blood 2 weeks post-radiation, then contracted.

The CDR3 extends over 14 amino acids. V shed 0 bases and J shed 8 bases, with 14 bases lying between them. Germline loops: CDR1 SGHDT, CDR2 YYEEEE. About this clone itself: What it binds is unknown.

Time point denoted: blood 2 weeks post-SBRT. Treatment given: 15 Gy SBRT to primary tumor, nephrectomy 4 weeks later. The tumor was a clear cell renal cell carcinoma. Generated by immunoSEQ multiplex PCR, the TCRdb table keeps only in-frame clones and is missing some. Of about 150,000 clones listed, roughly 87% are singletons. This chain connects TRBV5-6 to TRBJ1-1; D possibly corresponds to TRBD1 (6 bases). Sequencing was performed on blood, taken from a patient whose treatment included radiotherapy and nephrectomy. This TCR was sampled from a woman aged 45-60 years with renal cell carcinoma. Here the CDR3 DNA reads TGTGCCAGCAGCTTGGTCGGGGGCGCGTGGGAAGCTTTCTTT. Encoded protein: CASSLVGGAWEAFF. The full variable domain, completed using reference TRBV5-6 and TRBJ1-1, is DAGVTQSPTHLIKTRGQQVTLRCSPKSGHDTVSWYQQALGQGPQFIFQYYEEEERQRGNFPDRFSGHQFPNYSSELNVNALLLGDSALYLCASSLVGGAWEAFFGQGTRLTVV.